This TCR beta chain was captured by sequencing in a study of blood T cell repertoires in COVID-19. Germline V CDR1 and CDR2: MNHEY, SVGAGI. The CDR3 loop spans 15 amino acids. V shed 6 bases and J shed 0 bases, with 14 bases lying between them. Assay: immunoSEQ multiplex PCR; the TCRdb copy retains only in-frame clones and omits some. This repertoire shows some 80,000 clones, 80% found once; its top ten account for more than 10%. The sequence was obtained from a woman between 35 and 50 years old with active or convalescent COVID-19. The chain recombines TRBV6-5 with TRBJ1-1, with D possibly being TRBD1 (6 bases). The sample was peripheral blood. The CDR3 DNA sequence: TGTGCCAGCAGGTTTCAGGGGAACATGAACACTGAAGCTTTCTTT. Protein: CASRFQGNMNTEAFF.